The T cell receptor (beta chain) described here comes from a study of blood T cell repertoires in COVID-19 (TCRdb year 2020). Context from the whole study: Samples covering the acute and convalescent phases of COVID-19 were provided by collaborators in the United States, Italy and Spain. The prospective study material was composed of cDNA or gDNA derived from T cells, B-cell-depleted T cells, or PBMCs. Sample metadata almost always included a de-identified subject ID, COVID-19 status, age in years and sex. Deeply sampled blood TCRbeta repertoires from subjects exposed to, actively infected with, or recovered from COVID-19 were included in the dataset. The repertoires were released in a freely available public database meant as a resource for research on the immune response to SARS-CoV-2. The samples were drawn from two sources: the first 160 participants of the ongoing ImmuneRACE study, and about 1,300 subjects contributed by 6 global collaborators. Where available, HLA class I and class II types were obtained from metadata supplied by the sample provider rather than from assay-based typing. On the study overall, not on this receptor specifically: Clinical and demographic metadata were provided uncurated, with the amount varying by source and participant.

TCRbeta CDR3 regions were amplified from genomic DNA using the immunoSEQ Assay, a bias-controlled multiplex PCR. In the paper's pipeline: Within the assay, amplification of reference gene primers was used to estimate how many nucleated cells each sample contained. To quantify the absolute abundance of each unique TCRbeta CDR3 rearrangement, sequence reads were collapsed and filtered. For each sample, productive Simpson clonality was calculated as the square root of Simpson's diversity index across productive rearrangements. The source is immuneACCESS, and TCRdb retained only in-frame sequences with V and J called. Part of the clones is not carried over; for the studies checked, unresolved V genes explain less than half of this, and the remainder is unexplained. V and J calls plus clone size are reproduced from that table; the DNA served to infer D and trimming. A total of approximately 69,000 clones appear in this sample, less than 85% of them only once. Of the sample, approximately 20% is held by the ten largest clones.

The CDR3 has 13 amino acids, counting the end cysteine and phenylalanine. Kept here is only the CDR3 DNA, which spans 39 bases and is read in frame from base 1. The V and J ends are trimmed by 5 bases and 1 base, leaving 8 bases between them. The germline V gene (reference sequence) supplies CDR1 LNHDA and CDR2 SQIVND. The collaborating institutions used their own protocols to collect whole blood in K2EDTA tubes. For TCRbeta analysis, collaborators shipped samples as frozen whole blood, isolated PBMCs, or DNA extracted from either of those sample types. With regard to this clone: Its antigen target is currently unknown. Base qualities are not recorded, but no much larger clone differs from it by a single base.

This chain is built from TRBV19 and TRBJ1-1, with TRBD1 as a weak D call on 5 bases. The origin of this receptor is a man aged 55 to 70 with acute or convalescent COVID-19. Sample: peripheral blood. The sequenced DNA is TGTGCCAGTAGTCCACAGGAGAACACTGAAGCTTTCTTT. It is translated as CASSPQENTEAFF.